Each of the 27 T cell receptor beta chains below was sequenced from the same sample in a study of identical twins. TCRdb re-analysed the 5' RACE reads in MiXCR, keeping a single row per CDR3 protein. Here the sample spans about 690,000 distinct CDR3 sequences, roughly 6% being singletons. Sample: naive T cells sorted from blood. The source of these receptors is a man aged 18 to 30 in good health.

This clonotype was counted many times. CDR3 protein: CASSLTGTEDEKLFF. The DNA for the CDR3 is TGTGCCAGCAGCTTAACCGGGACAGAGGACGAAAAACTGTTTTTT. J is TRBJ1-4 and V is TRBV7-3; TRBD1 agrees at 7 bases. Germline loops: CDR1 SGHTA, CDR2 FQGTGA. V was clipped by 0 bases and J by 8 bases; unmatched bases: 6. There are 15 residues in the CDR3.

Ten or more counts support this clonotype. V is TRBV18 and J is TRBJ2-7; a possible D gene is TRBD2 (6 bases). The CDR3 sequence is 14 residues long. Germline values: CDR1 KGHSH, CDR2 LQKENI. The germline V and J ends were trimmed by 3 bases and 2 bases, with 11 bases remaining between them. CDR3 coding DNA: TGTGCCAGCTCACCGGGACGGGAGACCTACGAGCAGTACTTC. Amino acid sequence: CASSPGRETYEQYF.

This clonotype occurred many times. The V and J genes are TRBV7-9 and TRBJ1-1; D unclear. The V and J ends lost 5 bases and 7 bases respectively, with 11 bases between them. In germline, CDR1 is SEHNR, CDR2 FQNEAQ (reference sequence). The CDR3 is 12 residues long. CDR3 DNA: TGTGCCAGCAGCCTGGGCAGGAATGAAGCTTTCTTT. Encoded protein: CASSLGRNEAFF.

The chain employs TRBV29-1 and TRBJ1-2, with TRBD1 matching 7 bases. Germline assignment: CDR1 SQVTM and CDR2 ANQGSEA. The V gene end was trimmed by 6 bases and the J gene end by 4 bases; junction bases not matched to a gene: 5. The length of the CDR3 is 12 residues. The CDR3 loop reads CSVQGSSYGYTF. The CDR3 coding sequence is TGCAGCGTACAGGGGAGTTCCTATGGCTACACCTTC.

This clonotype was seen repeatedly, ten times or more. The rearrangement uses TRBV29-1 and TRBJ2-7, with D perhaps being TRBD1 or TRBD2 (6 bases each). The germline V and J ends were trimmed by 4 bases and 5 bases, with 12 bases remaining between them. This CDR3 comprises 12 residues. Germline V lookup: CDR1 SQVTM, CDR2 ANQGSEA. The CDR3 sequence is CSVGPGANEQYF. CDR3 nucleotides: TGCAGCGTTGGCCCGGGGGCGAACGAGCAGTACTTC.

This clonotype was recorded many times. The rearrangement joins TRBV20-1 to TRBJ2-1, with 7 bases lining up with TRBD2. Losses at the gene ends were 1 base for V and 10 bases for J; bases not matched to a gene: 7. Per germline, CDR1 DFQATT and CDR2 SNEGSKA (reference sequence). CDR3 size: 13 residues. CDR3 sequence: CSARGTSVWEQFF. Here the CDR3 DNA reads TGCAGTGCTAGAGGCACTAGCGTCTGGGAGCAGTTCTTC.

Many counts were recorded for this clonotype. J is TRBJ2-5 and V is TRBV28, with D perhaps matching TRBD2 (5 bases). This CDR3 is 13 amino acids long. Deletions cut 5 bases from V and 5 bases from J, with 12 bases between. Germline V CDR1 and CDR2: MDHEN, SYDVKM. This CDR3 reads CASSQHSGETQYF. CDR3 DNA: TGTGCCAGCAGTCAACACTCGGGGGAGACCCAGTACTTC.

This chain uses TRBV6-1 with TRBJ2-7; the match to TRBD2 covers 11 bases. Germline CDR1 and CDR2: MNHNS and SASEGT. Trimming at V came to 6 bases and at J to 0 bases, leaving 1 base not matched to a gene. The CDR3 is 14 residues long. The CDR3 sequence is CASSTSGGSYEQYV. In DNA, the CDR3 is TGTGCCAGCAGCACTAGCGGGGGCTCCTACGAGCAGTACGTC.

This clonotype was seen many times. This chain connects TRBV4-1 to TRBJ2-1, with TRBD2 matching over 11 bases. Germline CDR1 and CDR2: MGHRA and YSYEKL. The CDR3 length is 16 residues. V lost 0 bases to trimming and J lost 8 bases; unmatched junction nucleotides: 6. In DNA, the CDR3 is TGCGCCAGCAGCCAAGATTGGGTAGCGGGAGGGTATGAGCAGTTCTTC. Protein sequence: CASSQDWVAGGYEQFF.

CDR3: CASSDRGRSGGYTF. CDR3 DNA: TGTGCCAGCTCCGACAGGGGGCGTTCAGGTGGCTACACCTTC. The chain couples TRBV18 to TRBJ1-2; 10 bases match TRBD1. The J segment lost 7 bases and the V segment lost 6 bases, leaving 8 bases of the junction unmatched. This CDR3 is built from 14 residues. Germline values: CDR1 KGHSH, CDR2 LQKENI. The whole variable domain, remainder taken from reference TRBV18 and TRBJ1-2, is NAGVMQNPRHLVRRRGQEARLRCSPMKGHSHVYWYRQLPEEGLKFMVYLQKENIIDESGMPKERFSAEFPKEGPSILRIQQVVRGDSAAYFCASSDRGRSGGYTFGSGTRLTVV.

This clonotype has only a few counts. In DNA form, the CDR3 reads TGTGCCAGCAGTGCTCCGGGACTCGGGCTGTTTTTT. Translating it yields CASSAPGLGLFF. The V call is TRBV28, the J call TRBJ2-2, with a possible D match to TRBD2 (6 bases). Trimming pared 5 bases from V and 13 bases from J, leaving 14 bases between. Germline CDR1 is MDHEN and CDR2 is SYDVKM. The CDR3 is made up of 12 amino acids.

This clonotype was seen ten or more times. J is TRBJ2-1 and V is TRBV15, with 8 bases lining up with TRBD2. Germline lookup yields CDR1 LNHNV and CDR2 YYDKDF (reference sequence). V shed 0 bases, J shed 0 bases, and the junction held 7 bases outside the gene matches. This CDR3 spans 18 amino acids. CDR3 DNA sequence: TGTGCCACCAGCAGAGATCTTCGGGAGGGGGGCTCCTACAATGAGCAGTTCTTC. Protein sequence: CATSRDLREGGSYNEQFF.

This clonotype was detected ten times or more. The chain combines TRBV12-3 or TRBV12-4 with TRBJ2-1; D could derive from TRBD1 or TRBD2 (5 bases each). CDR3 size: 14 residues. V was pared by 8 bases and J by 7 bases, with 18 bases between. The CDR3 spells CASSGAGARNEQFF. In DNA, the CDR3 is TGTGCCAGCTCTGGGGCCGGGGCGCGGAATGAGCAGTTCTTC.

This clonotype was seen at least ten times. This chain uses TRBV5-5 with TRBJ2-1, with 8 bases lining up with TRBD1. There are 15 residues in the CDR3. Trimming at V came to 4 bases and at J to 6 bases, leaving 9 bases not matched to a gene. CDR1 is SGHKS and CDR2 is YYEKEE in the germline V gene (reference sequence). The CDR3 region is CASSKELTGGNEQFF. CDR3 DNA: TGTGCCAGCAGCAAAGAATTAACAGGGGGCAATGAGCAGTTCTTC. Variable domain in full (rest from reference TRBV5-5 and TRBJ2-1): DAGVTQSPTHLIKTRGQQVTLRCSPISGHKSVSWYQQVLGQGPQFIFQYYEKEERGRGNFPDRFSARQFPNYSSELNVNALLLGDSALYLCASSKELTGGNEQFFGPGTRLTVL.

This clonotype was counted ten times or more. This CDR3 reads CASSPHGTRIDTQYF. DNA for the CDR3: TGTGCCAGCAGTCCCCACGGGACCCGAATTGATACGCAGTATTTT. The chain couples TRBV6-2 or TRBV6-3 to TRBJ2-3, with D possibly being TRBD1 or TRBD2 (5 bases each). CDR1 is MNHEY and CDR2 is SVGEGT in the germline V gene. V lost 5 bases to trimming and J lost 6 bases, with 18 bases between them. The CDR3 is made up of 15 amino acids.

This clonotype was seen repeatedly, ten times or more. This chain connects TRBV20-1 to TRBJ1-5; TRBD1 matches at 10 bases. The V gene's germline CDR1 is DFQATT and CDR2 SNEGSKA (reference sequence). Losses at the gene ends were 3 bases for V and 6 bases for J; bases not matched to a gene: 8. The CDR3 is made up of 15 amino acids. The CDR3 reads CSARYPGQGFQPQHF. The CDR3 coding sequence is TGCAGTGCTAGGTACCCGGGACAGGGGTTTCAGCCCCAGCATTTT.

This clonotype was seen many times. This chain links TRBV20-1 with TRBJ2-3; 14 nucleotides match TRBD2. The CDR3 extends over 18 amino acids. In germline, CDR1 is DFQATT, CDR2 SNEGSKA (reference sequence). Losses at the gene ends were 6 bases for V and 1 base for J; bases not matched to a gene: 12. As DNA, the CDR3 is TGCAGTGCCGTAGGGACTAGCGGGAGACTCATTCGCACAGATACGCAGTATTTT. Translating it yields CSAVGTSGRLIRTDTQYF.

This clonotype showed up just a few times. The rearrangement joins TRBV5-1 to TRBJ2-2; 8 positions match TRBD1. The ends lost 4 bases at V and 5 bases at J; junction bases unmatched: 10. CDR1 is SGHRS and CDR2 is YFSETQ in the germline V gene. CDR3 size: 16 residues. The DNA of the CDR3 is TGCGCCAGCAGCCCGATGACAGGGGTAGATACCGGGGAGCTGTTTTTT. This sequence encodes CASSPMTGVDTGELFF.

The CDR3 DNA reads TGTGCCTGGAGTGCGGCCGTGAACACTGAAGCTTTCTTT. Translating it yields CAWSAAVNTEAFF. The gene calls are TRBV30 and TRBJ1-1; D gene unclear. Trimming removed 1 base from V and 0 bases from J, with 6 bases in between. The germline CDR1 and CDR2 sequences are GTSNPN and SVGIG (reference sequence). This CDR3 region has 13 residues.

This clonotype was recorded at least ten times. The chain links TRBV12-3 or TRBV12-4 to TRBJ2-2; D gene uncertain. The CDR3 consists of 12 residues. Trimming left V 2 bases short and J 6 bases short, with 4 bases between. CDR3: CASSLTPGELFF. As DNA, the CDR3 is TGTGCCAGCAGTTTAACCCCCGGGGAGCTGTTTTTT.

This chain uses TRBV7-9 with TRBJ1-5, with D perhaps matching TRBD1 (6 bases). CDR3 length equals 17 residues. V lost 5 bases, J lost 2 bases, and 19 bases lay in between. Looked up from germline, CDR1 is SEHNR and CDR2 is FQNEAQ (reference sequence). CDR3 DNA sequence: TGTGCCAGCAGCCCTGGGGGCAGGGGAGAGGGCAATCAGCCCCAGCATTTT. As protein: CASSPGGRGEGNQPQHF.

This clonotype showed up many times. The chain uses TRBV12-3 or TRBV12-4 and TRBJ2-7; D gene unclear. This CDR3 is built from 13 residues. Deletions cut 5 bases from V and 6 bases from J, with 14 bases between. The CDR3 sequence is CASSARLVSEQYV. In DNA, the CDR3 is TGTGCCAGCAGTGCGCGCCTGGTGAGCGAGCAGTACGTC.

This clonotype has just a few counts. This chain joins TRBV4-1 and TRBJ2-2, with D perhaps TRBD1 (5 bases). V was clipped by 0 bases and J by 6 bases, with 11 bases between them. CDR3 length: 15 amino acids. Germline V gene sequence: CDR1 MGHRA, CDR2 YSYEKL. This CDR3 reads CASSQESQGPGELFF. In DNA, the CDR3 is TGCGCCAGCAGCCAAGAGAGCCAGGGTCCCGGGGAGCTGTTTTTT.

In DNA form, the CDR3 reads TGTGCCAGCTCCCTAGGGCCCGAAGGAAAGAACACTGAAGCTTTCTTT. Protein: CASSLGPEGKNTEAFF. The gene calls are TRBV6-5 and TRBJ1-1, with D uncertain. Germline V gene lookup returns CDR1 MNHEY and CDR2 SVGAGI. This CDR3 is 16 amino acids long. Trimming removed 8 bases at V and 1 base at J, with 20 bases between.

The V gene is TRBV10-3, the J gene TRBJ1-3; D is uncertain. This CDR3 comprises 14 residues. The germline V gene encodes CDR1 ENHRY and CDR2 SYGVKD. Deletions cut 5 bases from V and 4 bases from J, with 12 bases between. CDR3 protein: CAISLQVAGNTIYF. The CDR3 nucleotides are TGTGCCATCAGTCTTCAGGTTGCAGGAAACACCATATATTTT.

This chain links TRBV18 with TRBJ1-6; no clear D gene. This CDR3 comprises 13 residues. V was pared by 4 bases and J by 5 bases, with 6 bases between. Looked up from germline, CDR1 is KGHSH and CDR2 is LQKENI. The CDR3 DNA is TGTGCCAGCTCACAGGTTGATAATTCACCCCTCCACTTT. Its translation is CASSQVDNSPLHF.

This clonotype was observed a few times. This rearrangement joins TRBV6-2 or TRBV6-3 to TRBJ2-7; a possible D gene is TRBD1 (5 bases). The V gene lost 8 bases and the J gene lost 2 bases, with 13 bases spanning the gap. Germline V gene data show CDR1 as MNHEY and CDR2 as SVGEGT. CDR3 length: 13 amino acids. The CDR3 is CASGDSFPYEQYF. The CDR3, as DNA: TGTGCCAGCGGTGACAGTTTTCCCTACGAGCAGTACTTC.